One and the same sample provided the 2 T cell receptor beta chains below, sequenced in a study of T cell responses to AZD1222 COVID-19 vaccine. The assay was immunoSEQ multiplex PCR, and TCRdb's table has in-frame clones only and misses some. The table includes approximately 180,000 clones, approximately 86% detected once. Source: peripheral blood, taken on day 0 of AZD1222 vaccination. These receptors all come from an adult in good health.

The chain recombines TRBV14 with TRBJ1-2; D is unresolved. The CDR3 loop spans 11 amino acids. CDR1 and CDR2 (germline): SGHDN, FVKESK. With 0 bases removed from V and 12 bases from J, the gap between germline ends came to 8 bases. The CDR3 region is CASSQEPEDTF. Here the CDR3 DNA reads TGTGCCAGCAGCCAAGAGCCTGAGGACACCTTC.

DNA for the CDR3: TGTGCCTGGAGTCCAGACAGGGGCAATCAGCCCCAGCATTTT. Protein sequence: CAWSPDRGNQPQHF. J is TRBJ1-5 and V is TRBV30, with 7 positions matching TRBD1. V was clipped by 2 bases and J by 2 bases; unmatched bases: 3. Per the germline V gene, CDR1 is GTSNPN and CDR2 is SVGIG (reference sequence). This CDR3 is built from 14 residues.